This T cell receptor (beta chain) was identified in a study of identical twins. This clonotype was seen only a few times. What it binds is unknown. Study observations and caveats: Findings depended on cross-sectional statistics rather than tracking the same donors.

V gave up 2 bases and J gave up 2 bases, with 9 bases separating them. The germline CDR1 and CDR2 sequences are SEHNR and FQNEAQ (reference sequence). This CDR3 has 14 amino acids. TCRdb recomputed calls from the 5' RACE reads with MiXCR, one row per CDR3 protein. Of 690,000 or so distinct CDR3 sequences listed, 6.1% were seen once; the top ten hold 1.5% to 2%. The sequenced sample consisted of naive T cells sorted from blood. The receptor comes from a man between 18 and 35 years old in good health. The V gene is TRBV7-9, the J gene TRBJ2-5; TRBD2 might be the D (5 bases). CDR3: CASSLNSAQETQYF. In nucleotides, the CDR3 is TGTGCCAGCAGCTTAAATAGCGCGCAAGAGACCCAGTACTTC. Together with reference TRBV7-9 and TRBJ2-5, the CDR3 gives the full variable domain: DTGVSQNPRHKITKRGQNVTFRCDPISEHNRLYWYRQTLGQGPEFLTYFQNEAQLEKSRLLSDRFSAERPKGSFSTLEIQRTEQGDSAMYLCASSLNSAQETQYFGPGTRLLVL.